The source of this T cell receptor (beta chain) is a study of PD-1 blockade in classical Hodgkin lymphoma. Findings of the study overall: Possible causes of repertoire differences, disease activity or prior therapy, remain undefined. Significant TCR diversity gains by C4D1 occurred in CD4+ but not CD8+ cells. Relapsed/refractory patients reportedly had lower baseline diversity than newly diagnosed patients.

This CDR3 is 16 amino acids long. In its sample, this clone was seen a few times. Its antigen is unknown. As to time point: cycle 4 day 1 (C4D1), after 6 weeks of nivolumab. Brentuximab vedotin exposure varied, and every patient relapsed after autologous stem cell transplantation. Some clones are missing from TCRdb's copy, which holds only in-frame ones; the method was immunoSEQ multiplex PCR. The data hold approximately 21,000 clones, with approximately 77% observed a single time. This TCR came from a human donor with classical Hodgkin lymphoma. Sequences were derived from peripheral blood mononuclear cells (PBMCs), sampled before the fourth cycle of nivolumab. The chain links TRBV21-1 to TRBJ1-5; the D call of TRBD1 is as the table states it, not checked on the DNA. TRBV21-1 counts as a pseudogene. The CDR3 spells CASSKEGTATNQPQHF. CDR3 nucleotides: TGTGCCAGCAGCAAAGAGGGGACAGCAACCAATCAGCCCCAGCATTTT.